These 22 T cell receptor beta chains were sequenced from one sample in a study of CD8+ T cells in alopecia areata. Treatment reported: oral pan-JAK inhibitor, 5-10 mg twice daily. Once RNA had been extracted, it was reverse transcribed into cDNA to act as the sequencing template. Clones were read by immunoSEQ multiplex PCR, and TCRdb kept only the in-frame ones, dropping some. The table has 95,000 to 100,000 clones, 60% to 75% seen once. This specimen consisted of CD8+ T cells sorted from blood, obtained at week 4, from a patient treated with tofacitinib. Every receptor here comes from a human donor with alopecia areata.

This chain connects TRBV29-1 to TRBJ1-3; D might be TRBD1 (5 bases). The germline gives CDR1 SQVTM, CDR2 ANQGSEA. V lost 5 bases and J lost 2, with 13 bases in between. This CDR3 is built from 14 residues. In DNA, the CDR3 is TGCAGCGTTCCAGGGACTGGAGCTGGAAACACCATATATTTT. It encodes CSVPGTGAGNTIYF.

This clone was counted only a few times. This chain links TRBV6-4 with TRBJ2-3; the D gene is possibly TRBD2 (6 bases). V was pared by 2 bases and J by 1 base, with 13 bases between. The CDR3 is 16 amino acids. Germline CDR1 is MRHNA and CDR2 is SNTAGT. The CDR3 reads CASSDRGGTGTDTQYF. The CDR3 nucleotides read TGTGCCAGCAGTGACCGTGGCGGGACGGGCACAGATACGCAGTATTTT.

The chain's CDR3 is CASSFPTGGEQYF. The CDR3, as DNA: TGTGCCAGCAGTTTCCCGACAGGGGGCGAGCAGTACTTC. V is TRBV27 and J is TRBJ2-7, with 9 bases matching TRBD1. There are 13 residues in the CDR3. CDR1 and CDR2 (germline): MNHEY, SMNVEV (reference sequence). The junction had 3 bases not matched to a gene; V was cut back by 3 bases and J by 6 bases.

The chain uses TRBV28 and TRBJ2-7; TRBD1 aligns across 8 bases. CDR3 length: 15 amino acids. The ends lost 5 bases at V and 3 bases at J; junction bases unmatched: 9. CDR1 and CDR2 (germline): MDHEN, SYDVKM. CDR3 amino acids: CASSTSGTGYYEQYF. The CDR3 DNA sequence: TGTGCCAGCAGTACCTCCGGGACAGGATACTACGAGCAGTACTTC.

The chain employs TRBV25-1 and TRBJ2-5, with D possibly being TRBD1 (5 bases). The germline CDR1 and CDR2 sequences are MGHDK and SYGVNS. The CDR3 consists of 13 residues. V was shortened by 3 bases and J by 3 bases, with 8 bases between the two germline ends. The CDR3 reads CASSELTEETQYF. In DNA, the CDR3 is TGTGCCAGCAGTGAGTTGACAGAAGAGACCCAGTACTTC.

The V and J genes are TRBV6-4 and TRBJ2-3; 8 bases map to TRBD2. CDR3 size: 15 residues. Germline CDR1 and CDR2: MRHNA and SNTAGT. Trimming removed 3 bases from V and 4 bases from J; junction bases left unmatched: 6. The DNA for the CDR3 is TGTGCCAGCAGTGAATTAGCGGGGTCGGCAGATACGCAGTATTTT. It is translated as CASSELAGSADTQYF.

The chain combines TRBV4-3 with TRBJ1-2; D remains ambiguous. CDR3 length equals 14 residues. Trimming left V 0 bases short and J 8 bases short, with 13 bases between. Germline lookup yields CDR1 LGHNA and CDR2 YSLEER. CDR3 residues: CASSQDRSPFGYTF. The DNA for the CDR3 is TGCGCCAGCAGCCAAGATCGCTCCCCCTTCGGCTACACCTTC.

This clone was found once. The rearrangement uses TRBV2 and TRBJ2-7; D could derive from TRBD1 or TRBD2 (6 bases each). The V gene's germline CDR1 is SNHLY and CDR2 FYNNEI. CDR3 length: 16 residues. V was clipped by 2 bases and J by 5 bases, with 19 bases between them. The CDR3 spells CASSERGAGLGNEQYF. CDR3 coding DNA: TGTGCCAGCAGTGAAAGGGGGGCAGGCCTCGGGAACGAGCAGTACTTC.

The chain links TRBV13 to TRBJ2-5, with D perhaps given as TRBD1 or TRBD2 (5 bases each). V was pared by 2 bases and J by 5 bases, with 12 bases between. The germline V gene encodes CDR1 PRHDT and CDR2 FYEKMQ (reference sequence). This CDR3 has 14 residues. This chain's CDR3 is CASSLQEAGETQYF. The DNA of the CDR3 is TGTGCCAGCAGCTTACAGGAGGCAGGGGAGACCCAGTACTTC.

The gene calls are TRBV4-1 and TRBJ1-2, with TRBD1 matching over 7 bases. In germline, CDR1 is MGHRA, CDR2 YSYEKL. This CDR3 is built from 16 residues. V shed 2 bases and J 4 bases; nucleotides not matched to a gene: 10. The CDR3 bases are TGCGCCAGCAGCCAAAATGGGGTCGGGACAGCCTATGGCTACACCTTC. Encoded protein: CASSQNGVGTAYGYTF.

Of note for this clone: The CDR3 end shows no conserved phenylalanine or tryptophan, and so a read error is likely. The DNA is omitted, as the CDR3 cannot be located on it reliably, and the CDR3 follows TCRdb's listing. The chain uses TRBV25-1 and TRBJ2-3; whether TRBD2, the table's D call, matches the DNA was not checked. The CDR3 extends over 12 residues, inclusive of both ends. CDR1 and CDR2 from the germline V gene are MGHDK and SYGVNS. The CDR3 sequence: CASSDGGFWVRY.

V usage is TRBV4-3 and J usage is TRBJ2-3, with TRBD2 matching over 9 bases. Unmatched junction bases numbered 4, after V lost 6 bases and J lost 0 bases. The CDR3 is made up of 15 amino acids. Germline CDR1 reads LGHNA; CDR2 reads YSLEER. Written as DNA, the CDR3 is TGCGCCAGCAGACCCGGACTAGCGAGCACAGATACGCAGTATTTT. This sequence encodes CASRPGLASTDTQYF.

This clone came up many times. The V gene is TRBV10-3, the J gene TRBJ2-2; 10 bases are a match to TRBD2. Germline lookup yields CDR1 ENHRY and CDR2 SYGVKD. Germline trimming cut 7 bases from V and 2 bases from J; bases unmatched to any gene: 7. The CDR3 runs to 16 residues. CDR3 in amino acids: CAIIVTSGENTGELFF. In DNA form, the CDR3 reads TGTGCCATCATCGTTACTAGCGGGGAAAACACCGGGGAGCTGTTTTTT.

This chain uses TRBV13 with TRBJ2-5; the match to TRBD1 covers 8 bases. V lost 6 bases, J lost 3 bases, and 6 bases stayed unmatched. The CDR3 is 14 amino acids. The germline V gene encodes CDR1 PRHDT and CDR2 FYEKMQ (reference sequence). The CDR3 spells CASSTWTGKETQYF. In DNA, the CDR3 is TGTGCCAGCAGTACTTGGACAGGGAAAGAGACCCAGTACTTC.

The sample holds a few counts of this clone. This rearrangement joins TRBV4-3 to TRBJ1-1, with D hard to call. This CDR3 contains 18 residues. The germline V and J ends were trimmed by 1 base and 1 base, with 19 bases remaining between them. Germline CDR1 reads LGHNA; CDR2 reads YSLEER. CDR3 sequence: CASSQGAHTVPSNTEAFF. The DNA for the CDR3 is TGCGCCAGCAGCCAAGGCGCACACACGGTCCCGTCGAACACTGAAGCTTTCTTT.

This clone showed up just a few times. The J gene is TRBJ2-1, the V gene TRBV30; D remains unclear. The CDR3 contains 15 residues. Germline CDR1 GTSNPN, CDR2 SVGIG (reference sequence). Trimming removed 2 bases from V and 0 bases from J, with 11 bases in between. CDR3 sequence (DNA): TGTGCCTGGAGTCCGGACGGAAGCTCCTACAATGAGCAGTTCTTC. Amino acid sequence: CAWSPDGSSYNEQFF. The variable domain in full, with the rest retrieved from reference TRBV30 and TRBJ2-1, is SQTIHQWPATLVQPVGSPLSLECTVEGTSNPNLYWYRQAAGRGLQLLFYSVGIGQISSEVPQNLSASRPQDRQFILSSKKLLLSDSGFYLCAWSPDGSSYNEQFFGPGTRLTVL.

The chain links TRBV7-9 to TRBJ2-7, with D unclear. This CDR3 comprises 14 residues. Between the trimmed V and J ends, which lost 5 bases and 1 base, there was a span of 12 bases. Germline assignment: CDR1 SEHNR and CDR2 FQNEAQ (reference sequence). The CDR3 loop reads CASSPRAASYEQYF. DNA of the CDR3: TGTGCCAGCAGCCCCCGGGCAGCTTCCTACGAGCAGTACTTC.

The CDR3 nucleotides read TGTGCCAGCAGCGAACACGGGACTCCTCGTTCTGAGCAGTTCTTC. This gives the protein CASSEHGTPRSEQFF. The chain is built from TRBV13 and TRBJ2-1; possibly TRBD2 for D (6 bases). The CDR3 is 15 amino acids. The germline V gene has CDR1 PRHDT and CDR2 FYEKMQ (reference sequence). With 5 bases removed from V and 9 bases from J, the gap between germline ends came to 20 bases. The full variable domain, its missing parts supplied by reference TRBV13 and TRBJ2-1, is AAGVIQSPRHLIKEKRETATLKCYPIPRHDTVYWYQQGPGQDPQFLISFYEKMQSDKGSIPDRFSAQQFSDYHSELNMSSLELGDSALYFCASSEHGTPRSEQFFGPGTRLTVL.

As regards this clone: The sample carries other DNA sequences with the same CDR3. This chain joins TRBV27 and TRBJ2-7; possibly TRBD1 for D (6 bases). Germline values: CDR1 MNHEY, CDR2 SMNVEV (reference sequence). Trimming left V 6 bases short and J 6 bases short, with 12 bases between. The CDR3 runs to 12 residues. CDR3: CASSSTGTEQYF. The CDR3 DNA reads as TGTGCCAGCAGCTCAACAGGGACCGAGCAGTACTTC.

The chain has TRBV29-1 and TRBJ2-3, with D unresolved. Looked up from germline, CDR1 is SQVTM and CDR2 is ANQGSEA. This CDR3 has 12 residues. Trimming shortened V by 3 bases and J by 4 bases, and 8 bases separated the two germline ends. CDR3 residues: CSVEATPDTQYF. Here the CDR3 DNA reads TGCAGCGTTGAGGCAACACCAGATACGCAGTATTTT.

The CDR3 reads CASSFLAGGPGDTQYF. The CDR3 DNA reads as TGTGCCAGCAGCTTTCTAGCGGGAGGGCCGGGAGATACGCAGTATTTT. This chain uses TRBV7-2 with TRBJ2-3; 12 bases match TRBD2. Germline values: CDR1 SGHTA, CDR2 FQGNSA. This CDR3 has 16 residues. J lost 5 bases, V lost 3 bases, and 6 bases had no gene match.

This clone was counted only a few times. V and J are TRBV5-4 and TRBJ2-5; 7 bases fit TRBD2. Germline V gene lookup returns CDR1 SGHNT and CDR2 YYREEE (reference sequence). The CDR3 extends over 16 amino acids. Trimming took 0 bases from V and 1 from J; bases not matched to a gene: 6. DNA for the CDR3: TGTGCCAGCAGCTTGGTTATGTCTAGCGGCCAAGAGACCCAGTACTTC. It encodes CASSLVMSSGQETQYF. The entire variable domain, with the rest obtained from reference TRBV5-4 and TRBJ2-5, is as follows: ETGVTQSPTHLIKTRGQQVTLRCSSQSGHNTVSWYQQALGQGPQFIFQYYREEENGRGNFPPRFSGLQFPNYSSELNVNALELDDSALYLCASSLVMSSGQETQYFGPGTRLLVL.